These 21 T cell receptor beta chains share one sample of origin, sequenced in a study of shared clonotypes between healthy human individuals. Assay used: immunoSEQ multiplex PCR; TCRdb lists only in-frame clones, some missing. Here the sample spans some 1,900,000 clones, about 95% being singletons. Terminally differentiated effector memory CD45RA+ cells were left out of the naive CD8 fraction, which was CD45RO-negative and positively selected for CCR7. Sequenced material: naive CD8+ T cells sorted from blood. These receptors came from a man aged 18 to 35 in good health.

This chain connects TRBV27 to TRBJ1-5; D call uncertain. Deletions cut 5 bases from V and 0 bases from J, with 14 bases between. Germline loops: CDR1 MNHEY, CDR2 SMNVEV (reference sequence). The CDR3 is 16 residues long. The CDR3 sequence: CASSHSGSFSNQPQHF. The DNA of the CDR3 is TGTGCCAGCAGTCACTCAGGTTCCTTTAGCAATCAGCCCCAGCATTTT.

This chain connects TRBV30 to TRBJ2-7; unclear D gene. V lost 5 bases to trimming and J lost 3 bases, with 5 bases between them. CDR3 length equals 10 residues. CDR1 and CDR2 from the germline V gene are GTSNPN and SVGIG (reference sequence). The CDR3 DNA follows: TGTGCCTGGGGTTACTACGAGCAGTACTTC. Residues: CAWGYYEQYF.

V and J are TRBV13 and TRBJ2-7; 7 positions match TRBD2. The CDR3 runs 15 residues. After removal of 0 bases from V and 2 bases from J, the junction contained 4 bases not matched to a gene. CDR1 and CDR2 from the germline V gene are PRHDT and FYEKMQ (reference sequence). CDR3 region: CASSLGPSGTYEQYF. Here the CDR3 DNA reads TGTGCCAGCAGCTTAGGGCCTAGCGGAACCTACGAGCAGTACTTC.

This chain connects TRBV27 to TRBJ2-1; 7 bases are a match to TRBD1. This CDR3 comprises 17 residues. The V and J ends lost 5 bases and 3 bases, in that order; junction bases with no gene match: 13. CDR1 and CDR2 (germline): MNHEY, SMNVEV (reference sequence). This CDR3 is CASSDRDSPTGYNEQFF. CDR3 DNA sequence: TGTGCCAGCAGTGACCGGGACAGCCCGACGGGCTACAATGAGCAGTTCTTC.

CDR3 bases: TGCGCCAGCAGCCAAGAATTCGGGCAGGGGATATCCTATGGCTACACCTTC. Its protein product is CASSQEFGQGISYGYTF. The chain employs TRBV4-1 and TRBJ1-2; weak D call: TRBD1 (6 bases). Germline values: CDR1 MGHRA, CDR2 YSYEKL. V lost 0 bases to trimming and J lost 4 bases, with 18 bases between them. The length of the CDR3 is 17 residues.

The J gene is TRBJ1-6, the V gene TRBV27, with D unclear. The CDR3 is 16 residues long. Looked up from germline, CDR1 is MNHEY and CDR2 is SMNVEV (reference sequence). V lost 9 bases to trimming and J lost 6 bases, with 21 bases between them. The CDR3 here is CASSSTVLWGNSPLHF. The CDR3 coding sequence is TGTGCCAGTTCCAGCACAGTCCTATGGGGTAATTCACCCCTCCACTTT.

The chain has TRBV4-3 and TRBJ2-7, with D maybe TRBD1 (6 bases). This CDR3 is built from 17 residues. V lost 0 bases to trimming and J lost 2 bases, with 17 bases between them. The germline CDR1 and CDR2 sequences are LGHNA and YSLEER. This CDR3 reads CASSQEGMGAETYEQYF. The CDR3 DNA reads as TGCGCCAGCAGCCAAGAGGGGATGGGGGCGGAAACCTACGAGCAGTACTTC.

The gene calls are TRBV14 and TRBJ1-1, with a tentative D call TRBD1 (6 bases). The CDR3 sequence is 15 residues long. Between the trimmed V and J ends, which lost 8 bases and 4 bases, there was a span of 20 bases. Germline V gene sequence: CDR1 SGHDN, CDR2 FVKESK. The CDR3 here is CASASGRGIGTEAFF. In DNA, the CDR3 is TGTGCCAGCGCAAGTGGCAGGGGAATAGGCACTGAAGCTTTCTTT.

The rearrangement uses TRBV7-9 and TRBJ2-1; 7 bases agree with TRBD2. Germline V CDR1 and CDR2: SEHNR, FQNEAQ (reference sequence). The V segment lost 11 bases and the J segment 5 bases; nucleotides outside the gene matches: 9. The CDR3 consists of 13 residues. The CDR3 sequence is CALGREMNNEQFF. The CDR3 DNA reads as TGTGCCCTCGGGCGGGAGATGAACAATGAGCAGTTCTTC.

The rearrangement uses TRBV7-9 and TRBJ2-7, with D unclear. V lost 5 bases to trimming and J lost 3 bases, with 8 bases between them. The germline V gene has CDR1 SEHNR and CDR2 FQNEAQ (reference sequence). The length of the CDR3 is 12 residues. CDR3 sequence (DNA): TGTGCCAGCAGCCCGCACCTCTACGAGCAGTACTTC. Translation: CASSPHLYEQYF. The full variable domain, with the rest looked up from reference TRBV7-9 and TRBJ2-7, is DTGVSQNPRHKITKRGQNVTFRCDPISEHNRLYWYRQTLGQGPEFLTYFQNEAQLEKSRLLSDRFSAERPKGSFSTLEIQRTEQGDSAMYLCASSPHLYEQYFGPGTRLTVT.

This chain joins TRBV4-1 and TRBJ1-4; D is possibly TRBD1 (5 bases). Germline CDR1 is MGHRA and CDR2 is YSYEKL. V dropped 4 bases and J dropped 8 bases, with 14 bases sitting between them. CDR3 length equals 14 residues. The CDR3 region has the DNA TGCGCCAGCAGCCGGGGACGGGCGCGCGAAAAACTGTTTTTT. Translated: CASSRGRAREKLFF.

The rearrangement joins TRBV6-1 to TRBJ2-2; a weak D match, TRBD2 (6 bases). The V end lost 4 bases, the J end lost 7 bases, and 13 bases lay between the germline ends. The CDR3 extends over 14 amino acids. Germline assignment: CDR1 MNHNS and CDR2 SASEGT. CDR3 DNA sequence: TGTGCCAGCAGTGGGGACTGGGCAATCGGGGAGCTGTTTTTT. This encodes CASSGDWAIGELFF.

The chain employs TRBV5-4 and TRBJ2-3; 7 nucleotides align to TRBD1. Germline CDR1 and CDR2: SGHNT and YYREEE (reference sequence). The CDR3 consists of 15 residues. V trimming: 3 bases; J trimming: 1 base; junction bases outside the gene matches: 5. CDR3 DNA sequence: TGTGCCAGCAGCTACAGGGGACAAGGCACAGATACGCAGTATTTT. This codes for CASSYRGQGTDTQYF.

The CDR3 bases are TGCGCCAGCAGCCCCCCCCCGGGACAGGGACTTAACTATGGCTACACCTTC. Encoded protein: CASSPPPGQGLNYGYTF. V and J are TRBV5-1 and TRBJ1-2; TRBD1 agrees at 9 bases. There are 17 residues in the CDR3. Unmatched junction bases numbered 11, after V lost 4 bases and J lost 1 base. Per the germline V gene, CDR1 is SGHRS and CDR2 is YFSETQ.

This chain uses TRBV28 with TRBJ1-5; perhaps TRBD1 as D (5 bases). Trimming stripped 5 bases from V and 6 bases from J, with 11 bases between. The CDR3 runs to 13 residues. Per germline, CDR1 MDHEN and CDR2 SYDVKM. The CDR3 DNA is TGTGCCAGCAGTACGGGGGGAGTTCAGCCCCAGCATTTT. Amino acids: CASSTGGVQPQHF.

V is TRBV30 and J is TRBJ2-1, with D perhaps TRBD2 (6 bases). Germline-derived CDR1 and CDR2 are GTSNPN and SVGIG (reference sequence). The CDR3 is 14 amino acids. The V gene lost 1 base and the J gene lost 3 bases, with 10 bases spanning the gap. The CDR3 reads CAWSGAGGYNEQFF. The CDR3 DNA sequence: TGTGCCTGGAGTGGAGCGGGCGGCTACAATGAGCAGTTCTTC.

The rearrangement uses TRBV2 and TRBJ2-7, with 9 bases matching TRBD1. The CDR3 extends over 12 amino acids. Unmatched junction bases numbered 6, after V lost 9 bases and J lost 6 bases. Germline V gene lookup returns CDR1 SNHLY and CDR2 FYNNEI. The CDR3 reads CASLTGGGEQYF. DNA of the CDR3: TGTGCCAGTTTAACAGGGGGCGGCGAGCAGTACTTC. Full variable domain (missing parts from reference TRBV2 and TRBJ2-7): EPEVTQTPSHQVTQMGQEVILRCVPISNHLYFYWYRQILGQKVEFLVSFYNNEISEKSEIFDDQFSVERPDGSNFTLKIRSTKLEDSAMYFCASLTGGGEQYFGPGTRLTVT.

The chain joins TRBV10-1 to TRBJ2-2; D not resolved. This CDR3 is 12 amino acids long. V was cut by 8 bases and J by 6 bases, with 10 bases left in between. Germline lookup yields CDR1 WNHNN and CDR2 SYGVQD (reference sequence). For the CDR3, the DNA is TGCGCCAGCGGACCGAGTCCCGGGGAGCTGTTTTTT. Protein sequence: CASGPSPGELFF.

This chain uses TRBV5-1 with TRBJ2-7; D gene ambiguous. The CDR3 is 13 amino acids. The V gene's germline CDR1 is SGHRS and CDR2 YFSETQ. V gave up 4 bases and J gave up 0 bases, with 8 bases separating them. The CDR3 nucleotides read TGCGCCAGCAGCCCAGTCTTCTCCTACGAGCAGTACTTC. It translates to CASSPVFSYEQYF. Combining the CDR3 with reference TRBV5-1 and TRBJ2-7 gives the whole variable domain KAGVTQTPRYLIKTRGQQVTLSCSPISGHRSVSWYQQTPGQGLQFLFEYFSETQRNKGNFPGRFSGRQFSNSRSEMNVSTLELGDSALYLCASSPVFSYEQYFGPGTRLTVT.

This chain links TRBV7-9 with TRBJ2-7; a possible D gene is TRBD2 (5 bases). V was cut by 5 bases and J by 0 bases, with 14 bases left in between. Per the germline V gene, CDR1 is SEHNR and CDR2 is FQNEAQ (reference sequence). This CDR3 has 15 residues. CDR3 in DNA: TGTGCCAGCAGCGCAACCGGGAACTACTCCTACGAGCAGTACTTC. Residues: CASSATGNYSYEQYF.

This clone was seen a single time. At the DNA level, this CDR3 is encoded by other sequences in the same sample as well. The V and J genes are TRBV5-4 and TRBJ2-7, with TRBD1 as a possible D gene (6 bases). This CDR3 is 14 amino acids long. Germline-derived CDR1 and CDR2 are SGHNT and YYREEE (reference sequence). The V end lost 0 bases, the J end lost 3 bases, and 10 bases lay between the germline ends. CDR3 bases: TGTGCCAGCAGCTTGGGGCAGGGGATCTACGAGCAGTACTTC. It yields the protein CASSLGQGIYEQYF.